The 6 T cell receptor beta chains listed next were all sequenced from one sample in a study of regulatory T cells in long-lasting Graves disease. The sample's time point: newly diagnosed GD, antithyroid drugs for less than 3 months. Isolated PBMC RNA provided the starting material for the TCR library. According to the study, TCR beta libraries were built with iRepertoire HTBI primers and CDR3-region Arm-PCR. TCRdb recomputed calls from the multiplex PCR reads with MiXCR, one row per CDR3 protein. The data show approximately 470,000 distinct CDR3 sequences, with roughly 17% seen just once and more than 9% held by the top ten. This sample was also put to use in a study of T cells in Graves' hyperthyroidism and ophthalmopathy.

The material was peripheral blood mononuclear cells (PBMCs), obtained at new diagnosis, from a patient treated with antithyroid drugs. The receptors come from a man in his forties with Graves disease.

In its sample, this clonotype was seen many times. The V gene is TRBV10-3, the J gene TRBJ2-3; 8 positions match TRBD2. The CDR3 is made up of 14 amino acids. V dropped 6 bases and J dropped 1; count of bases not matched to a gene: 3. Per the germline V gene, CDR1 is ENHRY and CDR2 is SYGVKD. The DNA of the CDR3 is TGTGCCATCAGAAGCGGGAGCGGCACAGATACGCAGTATTTT. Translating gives CAIRSGSGTDTQYF.

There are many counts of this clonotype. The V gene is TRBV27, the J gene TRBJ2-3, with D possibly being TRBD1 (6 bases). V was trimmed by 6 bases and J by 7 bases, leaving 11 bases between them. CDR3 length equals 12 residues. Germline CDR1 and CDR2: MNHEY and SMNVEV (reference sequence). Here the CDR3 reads CASSLQGNTQYF. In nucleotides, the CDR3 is TGTGCCAGCAGCTTACAGGGAAATACGCAGTATTTT.

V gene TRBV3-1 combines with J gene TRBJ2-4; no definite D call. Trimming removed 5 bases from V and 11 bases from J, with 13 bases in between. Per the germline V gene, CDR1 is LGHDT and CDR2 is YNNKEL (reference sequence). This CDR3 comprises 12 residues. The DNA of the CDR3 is TGTGCCAGCAGCTCCACGGGCCCATTTCAGTACTTC. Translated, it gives CASSSTGPFQYF.

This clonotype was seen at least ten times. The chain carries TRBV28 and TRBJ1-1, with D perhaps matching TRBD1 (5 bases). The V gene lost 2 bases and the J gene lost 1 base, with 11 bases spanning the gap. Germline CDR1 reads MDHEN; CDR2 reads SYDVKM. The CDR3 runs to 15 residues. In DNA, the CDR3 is TGTGCCAGCAGTTTACCGACGGGGGAGAACACTGAAGCTTTCTTT. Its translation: CASSLPTGENTEAFF.

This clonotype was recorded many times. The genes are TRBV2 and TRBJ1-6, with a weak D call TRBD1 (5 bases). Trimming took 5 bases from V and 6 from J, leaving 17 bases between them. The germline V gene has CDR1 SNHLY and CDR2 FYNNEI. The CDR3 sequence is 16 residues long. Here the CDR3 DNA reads TGTGCCAGCAGTACGCAGGGTAGGACGGCTAATTCACCCCTCCACTTT. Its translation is CASSTQGRTANSPLHF. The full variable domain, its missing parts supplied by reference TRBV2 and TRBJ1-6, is EPEVTQTPSHQVTQMGQEVILRCVPISNHLYFYWYRQILGQKVEFLVSFYNNEISEKSEIFDDQFSVERPDGSNFTLKIRSTKLEDSAMYFCASSTQGRTANSPLHFGNGTRLTVT.

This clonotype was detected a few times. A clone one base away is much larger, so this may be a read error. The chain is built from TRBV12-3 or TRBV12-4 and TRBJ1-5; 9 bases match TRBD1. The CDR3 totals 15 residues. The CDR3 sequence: CSSTPGQGTNQPQHF. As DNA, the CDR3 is TGTTCCAGCACCCCGGGACAGGGAACTAATCAGCCCCAGCATTTT.